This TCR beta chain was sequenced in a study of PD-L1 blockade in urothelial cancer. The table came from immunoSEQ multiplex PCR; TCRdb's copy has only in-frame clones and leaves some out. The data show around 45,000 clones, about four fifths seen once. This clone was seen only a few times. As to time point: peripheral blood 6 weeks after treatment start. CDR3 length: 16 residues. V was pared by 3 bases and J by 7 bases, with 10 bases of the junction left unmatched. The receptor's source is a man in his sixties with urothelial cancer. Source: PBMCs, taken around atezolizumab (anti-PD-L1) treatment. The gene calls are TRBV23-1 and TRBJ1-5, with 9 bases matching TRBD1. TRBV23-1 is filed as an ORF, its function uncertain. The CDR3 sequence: CASSHRTGEVKQPQHF. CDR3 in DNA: TGCGCCAGCAGTCACAGGACAGGGGAGGTAAAACAGCCCCAGCATTTT.